The clone carrying this T cell receptor (beta chain) was counted only a few times. Its target is unknown. This entry is derived from a study of T cells in Graves' hyperthyroidism and ophthalmopathy. Notes on the study in general: In the analysis, a 13 V-J model separated ophthalmopathy from stable hyperthyroidism. A median 6.5 months before onset, the model predicted ophthalmopathy.

The CDR3 sequence is 13 residues long. Trimming stripped 10 bases from V and 1 base from J, with 10 bases between. From germline, CDR1 is MNHNS and CDR2 SASEGT. Hyperthyroidism patients were newly diagnosed, had disease duration under 2 months, and were aged 18 to 65 years. Uncontrolled infection, other autoimmune disease, pregnancy or lactation disqualified patients from enrolment. It was RNA transcripts that yielded the amplified TCR beta CDR3 regions. Carried out on the TCR CDR3, a first-round RT-PCR used the HTBI primer set. TCRdb analysed the multiplex PCR reads with MiXCR anew, one entry per CDR3 protein. The repertoire consists of about 560,000 distinct CDR3 sequences, with 16% occurring once and the leading ten covering under 20%.

This clonotype was sampled from a woman aged 18 to 35 with Graves' hyperthyroidism. The rearrangement links TRBV6-1 to TRBJ2-2; D gene unclear. Sequencing was done on a sample of blood. CDR3 sequence reads: CATTHENTGELFF. CDR3 coding DNA: TGTGCCACCACCCACGAGAACACCGGGGAGCTGTTTTTT.